The 23 T cell receptor beta chains given below trace back to one sample, sequenced in a study of cytomegalovirus exposure and HLA in healthy donors. Produced via immunoSEQ multiplex PCR; TCRdb's table is partial and in-frame only. Of some 68,000 clones in the sample, over 85% were seen once. Sequencing was performed on PBMCs. The receptor set was obtained from a man younger than 30 in good health and CMV-seropositive.

J is TRBJ2-4 and V is TRBV28; TRBD1 matches at 9 bases. Trimming cost V 6 bases and J 0 bases; bases outside gene matches: 12. The CDR3 is made up of 18 amino acids. The germline gives CDR1 MDHEN, CDR2 SYDVKM. The CDR3 DNA sequence: TGTGCCAGCAGAACTCCGGGACAGGGAACCTTAGCCAAAAACATTCAGTACTTC. Protein: CASRTPGQGTLAKNIQYF.

The chain uses TRBV5-1 and TRBJ2-7, with no clear D. V was cut by 1 base and J by 0 bases, with 14 bases left in between. From germline, CDR1 is SGHRS and CDR2 YFSETQ. The length of the CDR3 is 16 residues. The CDR3 bases are TGCGCCAGCAGCTTGACAGTTTCCACAAGCTCCTACGAGCAGTACTTC. Translated, it gives CASSLTVSTSSYEQYF.

The CDR3 DNA follows: TGTGCCAGCAGGGGACAGGGTAGTTCACCCCTCCACTTT. This encodes CASRGQGSSPLHF. V gene TRBV27 combines with J gene TRBJ1-6, with 9 bases aligning to TRBD1. Trimming at V came to 6 bases and at J to 9 bases, leaving 3 bases not matched to a gene. Germline V gene lookup returns CDR1 MNHEY and CDR2 SMNVEV (reference sequence). There are 13 residues in the CDR3.

The DNA of the CDR3 is TGTGCCAGCAGGATACAATGGCAGGGCACAGATACGCAGTATTTT. Translation gives CASRIQWQGTDTQYF. The V and J genes are TRBV6-1 and TRBJ2-3; no clear D gene. Deletions cut 6 bases from V and 1 base from J, with 14 bases between. Germline-derived CDR1 and CDR2 are MNHNS and SASEGT. This CDR3 has 15 residues.

V and J are TRBV10-3 and TRBJ1-2; D is possibly TRBD1 (6 bases). Germline V gives CDR1 ENHRY, CDR2 SYGVKD. This CDR3 has 15 residues. Trimming removed 3 bases from V and 0 bases from J, with 11 bases in between. CDR3 in amino acids: CAISDNRDPNYGYTF. In nucleotides, the CDR3 is TGTGCCATCAGTGACAACAGGGATCCTAACTATGGCTACACCTTC.

There are a few counts of this clone. V usage is TRBV27 and J usage is TRBJ2-7, with 9 bases lining up with TRBD1. V dropped 5 bases and J dropped 5; count of bases not matched to a gene: 7. Per germline, CDR1 MNHEY and CDR2 SMNVEV (reference sequence). This CDR3 spans 14 amino acids. CDR3 sequence reads: CASSVRDRVNEQYF. The CDR3 region has the DNA TGTGCCAGCAGTGTACGGGACAGGGTCAACGAGCAGTACTTC.

V is TRBV7-9 and J is TRBJ2-1; 7 nucleotides agree with TRBD2. Germline V gene data show CDR1 as SEHNR and CDR2 as FQNEAQ (reference sequence). This CDR3 has 16 residues. V shed 1 base and J 9 bases; nucleotides not matched to a gene: 12. CDR3 region: CASSLEGRTSVFEQFF. The CDR3 DNA reads as TGTGCCAGCAGCTTAGAAGGTAGGACTAGTGTCTTTGAGCAGTTCTTC.

The J gene is TRBJ2-3, the V gene TRBV11-2; maybe TRBD1 (5 bases). V was clipped by 6 bases and J by 6 bases, with 13 bases between them. In germline, CDR1 is SGHAT, CDR2 FQNNGV. The CDR3 is 13 residues long. CDR3 bases: TGTGCCAGCAGTCTAGGGGTTCCCGATACGCAGTATTTT. Its translation: CASSLGVPDTQYF.

The V and J genes are TRBV5-4 and TRBJ1-2; the match to TRBD1 covers 10 bases. The J segment lost 2 bases and the V segment lost 5 bases, leaving 6 bases of the junction unmatched. The germline CDR1 and CDR2 sequences are SGHNT and YYREEE (reference sequence). This CDR3 region has 15 residues. The CDR3 region has the DNA TGTGCCAGCAGACCTGACAGGGGGCGGAACTATGGCTACACCTTC. This codes for CASRPDRGRNYGYTF.

The chain couples TRBV29-1 to TRBJ1-3; 8 bases map to TRBD1. V lost 4 bases and J lost 4; bases outside the gene matches: 6. The CDR3 totals 14 residues. From germline, CDR1 is SQVTM and CDR2 ANQGSEA. The CDR3 is CSVARGTGGNTIYF. The CDR3 DNA follows: TGCAGCGTTGCCCGTGGGACAGGAGGAAACACCATATATTTT.

The CDR3 DNA is TGCGCCAGCAGCCAGACCACCGGGACTAGCGGATCCTACGAGCAGTACTTC. This sequence encodes CASSQTTGTSGSYEQYF. The chain uses TRBV4-1 and TRBJ2-7; 11 positions agree with TRBD2. Germline assignment: CDR1 MGHRA and CDR2 YSYEKL. Trimming at V came to 3 bases and at J to 1 base, leaving 8 bases not matched to a gene. CDR3 length: 17 amino acids.

The rearrangement links TRBV2 to TRBJ2-5; TRBD2 matches 10 bases. Germline CDR1 is SNHLY and CDR2 is FYNNEI. With V trimmed by 7 bases and J by 7 bases, 12 bases remained unmatched. The CDR3 covers 15 residues. The CDR3 nucleotides are TGTGCCAGCAAACCGGGAGCGGGAGGGGGGTGGACCCAGTACTTC. It yields the protein CASKPGAGGGWTQYF.

J is TRBJ1-1 and V is TRBV30; D gene ambiguous. The CDR3 totals 14 residues. Trimming took off 0 bases at V and 1 base at J, with 9 bases between the two ends. The V gene's germline CDR1 is GTSNPN and CDR2 SVGIG (reference sequence). The CDR3: CAWSVLEGNTEAFF. CDR3 sequence (DNA): TGTGCCTGGAGTGTACTAGAGGGGAACACTGAAGCTTTCTTT.

The chain couples TRBV4-1 to TRBJ2-7; no firm D call. Trimming took off 1 base at V and 1 base at J, with 8 bases between the two ends. The CDR3 contains 14 residues. CDR1 is MGHRA and CDR2 is YSYEKL in the germline V gene. The CDR3 DNA sequence: TGCGCCAGCAGCCAAGTCCCCTCTTCCTACGAGCAGTACTTC. It encodes CASSQVPSSYEQYF.

This chain uses TRBV7-8 with TRBJ2-7; weak D call: TRBD2 (5 bases). CDR3 length: 15 amino acids. The germline CDR1 and CDR2 sequences are SGHVS and FQNEAQ. Trimming pared 5 bases from V and 3 bases from J, leaving 17 bases between. CDR3 sequence reads: CASSPRLGGFYEQYF. The CDR3, as DNA: TGTGCCAGCAGCCCCCGCCTGGGCGGGTTCTACGAGCAGTACTTC. Full variable domain (remainder filled in from reference TRBV7-8 and TRBJ2-7): GAGVSQSPRYKVAKRGQDVALRCDPISGHVSLFWYQQALGQGPEFLTYFQNEAQLDKSGLPSDRFFAERPEGSVSTLKIQRTQQEDSAVYLCASSPRLGGFYEQYFGPGTRLTVT.

The table lists this clone with a count of one. The chain recombines TRBV11-3 with TRBJ2-1, with D perhaps TRBD2 (5 bases). The length of the CDR3 is 16 residues. V was shortened by 4 bases and J by 4 bases, with 17 bases between the two germline ends. Per the germline V gene, CDR1 is SGHNT and CDR2 is YENEEA. CDR3 in DNA: TGTGCCAGCAGCTCCTCCTCCGGGATTCGGTACAATGAGCAGTTCTTC. It is translated as CASSSSSGIRYNEQFF.

V usage is TRBV27 and J usage is TRBJ2-7, with 7 bases lining up with TRBD2. V lost 0 bases and J lost 1; bases outside the gene matches: 3. The CDR3 runs 15 residues. Germline lookup yields CDR1 MNHEY and CDR2 SMNVEV (reference sequence). The CDR3: CASSLSPSGSYEQYF. CDR3 nucleotide sequence: TGTGCCAGCAGTTTATCCCCTAGCGGATCCTACGAGCAGTACTTC.

The J gene is TRBJ1-3, the V gene TRBV7-2; no firm D call. Germline CDR1 and CDR2: SGHTA and FQGNSA. Trimming pared 5 bases from V and 0 bases from J, leaving 14 bases between. CDR3 length equals 16 residues. The CDR3 DNA is TGTGCCAGCAGCCAAGGGAGAGCCAGCTCTGGAAACACCATATATTTT. Translating gives CASSQGRASSGNTIYF.

The chain joins TRBV6-4 to TRBJ2-3, with TRBD2 identical over 8 bases. Losses at the gene ends were 2 bases for V and 3 bases for J; bases not matched to a gene: 4. This CDR3 contains 15 residues. The germline V gene encodes CDR1 MRHNA and CDR2 SNTAGT. CDR3 protein: CASSDPGLGTDTQYF. The CDR3 DNA is TGTGCCAGCAGTGACCCGGGACTAGGTACAGATACGCAGTATTTT.

The chain carries TRBV15 and TRBJ2-7, with 8 bases identical to TRBD2. Germline CDR1 is LNHNV and CDR2 is YYDKDF (reference sequence). CDR3 length: 14 amino acids. The V gene end was trimmed by 0 bases and the J gene end by 3 bases; junction bases not matched to a gene: 1. The CDR3 coding sequence is TGTGCCACCAGCAGAGAGAGCGGGGGCTACGAGCAGTACTTC. Residues: CATSRESGGYEQYF.

The chain carries TRBV27 and TRBJ2-3; D is unclear. V dropped 10 bases and J dropped 3 bases, with 5 bases sitting between them. The CDR3 is 10 amino acids. CDR1 and CDR2 from the germline V gene are MNHEY and SMNVEV (reference sequence). The CDR3 DNA is TGTGCCACCATGACAGATACGCAGTATTTT. This translates into CATMTDTQYF.

The rearrangement links TRBV28 to TRBJ1-5, with 9 bases fitting TRBD1. The CDR3 is 13 amino acids. Germline lookup yields CDR1 MDHEN and CDR2 SYDVKM. The V segment lost 6 bases and the J segment 6 bases; nucleotides outside the gene matches: 3. For the CDR3, the DNA is TGTGCCAGCAGATCACAGGGGGCTCAGCCCCAGCATTTT. It is translated as CASRSQGAQPQHF.

For this clone: At one of its ends the junction is not consistent with the germline gene, which may arise from a read error. This chain uses TRBV7-9 with TRBJ2-3; the match to TRBD1 covers 7 bases. CDR1 is SEHNR and CDR2 is FQNEAQ in the germline V gene (reference sequence). This CDR3 is built from 17 residues. CDR3 residues: CANSQPWTGASTDTQYF. In DNA, the CDR3 is TGTGCCAACAGCCAACCATGGACAGGAGCTAGCACAGATACGCAGTATTTT.